This T cell receptor (beta chain) is drawn from a study of blood T cell repertoires in COVID-19. Overall study: COVID-19 samples collected from the United States, Italy and Spain covered acute and convalescent phases.

As processed by the authors: Amplification from reference gene primers served as the basis for estimated nucleated cell counts. Assay: immunoSEQ multiplex PCR; the TCRdb copy retains only in-frame clones and omits some. From that table come the V and J calls and clone size; the DNA was used to work out D and trimming. The table records around 170,000 clones, about 81% of them present only once. In its sample, this clone was seen once. The source material was peripheral blood. This TCR was recovered from a man aged 30 to 45 with active or convalescent COVID-19.

The DNA of the CDR3 is TGTGCCAGCAGCTTGGAGCTGGACACTGAAGCTTTCTTT. Its translation is CASSLELDTEAFF. The V gene is TRBV11-1, the J gene TRBJ1-1; D unresolved. Germline CDR1 is SGHAT and CDR2 is FQDESV (reference sequence). V lost 3 bases and J 3 bases, leaving 8 bases between the germline ends. This CDR3 region has 13 residues.